These T cell receptor beta chains were read from a single sample in a study of blood T cell repertoires in COVID-19. Here immunoSEQ multiplex PCR was the method, and the copy in TCRdb shows in-frame clones only, minus some. The sample comprises around 99,000 clones, about four fifths of which are singletons, and about 4% rests with the top ten. The material sequenced was peripheral blood. The receptor source for this set is a human donor in a cohort sampled during active COVID-19. CDR3s include the opening cysteine and the closing phenylalanine or tryptophan. Each record gives: clone size, D gene, J gene, V gene, CDR3 protein, CDR3 DNA. A D gene is named only where the DNA matches it firmly. Clone size is stated in some rows and not others, as once, few, many or a class when expanded.

-,-,TRBJ1-5,TRBV6-5,CASSNLGAGQPQHF,TGTGCCAGCAGCAATCTGGGGGCAGGTCAGCCCCAGCATTTT
-,-,TRBJ2-3,TRBV4-1,CASSHVADTQYF,TGCGCCAGCAGCCACGTAGCAGATACGCAGTATTTT
-,TRBD2,TRBJ2-3,TRBV19,CASSVTTSATGTQYF,TGTGCCAGTAGTGTGACCACTAGCGCGACGGGTACGCAGTATTTT
-,-,TRBJ2-3,TRBV7-3,CASSSHNGDKATQYF,TGTGCCAGCAGCTCCCATAACGGGGATAAGGCTACGCAGTATTTT
-,-,TRBJ1-5,TRBV9,CASSFDDRSNQPQHF,TGTGCCAGCAGCTTCGACGACAGGAGCAATCAGCCCCAGCATTTT
-,-,TRBJ2-3,TRBV30,CAWGGLRDTQYF,TGTGCCTGGGGGGGGTTACGAGATACGCAGTATTTT
once,TRBD2,TRBJ2-7,TRBV6-5,CASSSWTSGSKEQYF,TGTGCCAGCAGTTCCTGGACTAGCGGGAGTAAAGAGCAGTACTTC
-,TRBD2,TRBJ2-7,TRBV10-3,CAISQLAGPAYEQYF,TGTGCCATCAGTCAACTAGCGGGACCCGCCTACGAGCAGTACTTC
-,TRBD1,TRBJ2-1,TRBV30,CAWNPGTGGNEQFF,TGTGCCTGGAACCCCGGGACAGGGGGCAATGAGCAGTTCTTC
few,-,TRBJ1-3,TRBV7-9,CASSPGSFSGNTIYF,TGTGCCAGCAGCCCCGGGAGCTTCTCTGGAAACACCATATATTTT
-,TRBD2,TRBJ2-5,TRBV7-2,CASSFSGTETQYF,TGTGCCAGCAGCTTTAGCGGGACAGAGACCCAGTACTTC
-,TRBD1,TRBJ2-2,TRBV5-1,CASNYRTGANTGELFF,TGCGCCAGCAACTACCGGACAGGCGCGAACACCGGGGAGCTGTTTTTT
-,TRBD1,TRBJ1-6,TRBV28,CASTLDRGEPLHF,TGTGCCAGCACGCTCGACAGGGGGGAACCCCTCCACTTT
-,TRBD1,TRBJ1-2,TRBV4-2,CASSPGQGGYGYTF,TGTGCCAGCAGCCCCGGACAGGGTGGCTATGGCTACACCTTC
-,TRBD1,TRBJ1-1,TRBV28,CASTGQGVKNTEAFF,TGTGCCAGCACCGGACAGGGGGTGAAGAACACTGAAGCTTTCTTT
-,TRBD2,TRBJ2-6,TRBV11-2,CASRFGRGTGANVLTF,TGTGCCAGCAGATTTGGGAGGGGAACTGGGGCCAACGTCCTGACTTTC
-,TRBD2,TRBJ2-3,TRBV3-1/TRBV3-2,CASSRTSGRATDTQYF,TGTGCCAGCAGCCGGACTAGCGGGAGGGCTACAGATACGCAGTATTTT
-,-,TRBJ1-2,TRBV27,CASSLFPDSYGYTF,TGTGCCAGCAGTTTATTCCCGGACAGTTATGGCTACACCTTC
-,-,TRBJ2-7,TRBV7-9,CASSFTAQYF,TGTGCCAGCAGCTTTACTGCGCAGTACTTC
-,-,TRBJ2-5,TRBV6-5,CASSYSMSGAKETQYF,TGTGCCAGCAGTTACTCGATGTCCGGAGCAAAAGAGACCCAGTACTTC
-,TRBD2,TRBJ2-1,TRBV19,CASSLLAGGNEQFF,TGTGCCAGTAGCCTTCTAGCGGGAGGCAATGAGCAGTTCTTC
-,TRBD2,TRBJ2-3,TRBV4-3,CASSQGAGVNTDTQYF,TGCGCCAGCAGCCAAGGGGCGGGAGTAAACACAGATACGCAGTATTTT
-,TRBD2,TRBJ2-2,TRBV19,CASSIGLAGDIGELFF,TGTGCCAGTAGTATAGGGCTAGCGGGAGATATCGGGGAGCTGTTTTTT
once,TRBD1,TRBJ1-1,TRBV7-2,CASSRRTGVTEAFF,TGTGCCAGCAGCCGCCGGACAGGGGTTACTGAAGCTTTCTTT
-,-,TRBJ1-6,TRBV5-6,CASSLRQGYNSPLHF,TGTGCCAGCAGCTTGCGTCAGGGGTATAATTCACCCCTCCACTTT
-,TRBD1,TRBJ1-1,TRBV28,CASSLQGAPGTEAFF,TGTGCCAGCAGTTTACAGGGGGCGCCGGGCACTGAAGCTTTCTTT
-,-,TRBJ1-2,TRBV27,CASSTSDGVYGYTF,TGTGCCAGCAGTACCTCCGACGGGGTCTATGGCTACACCTTC
-,-,TRBJ2-1,TRBV7-2,CASSPDTIISYNEQFF,TGTGCCAGCAGCCCGGACACCATCATATCCTACAATGAGCAGTTCTTC